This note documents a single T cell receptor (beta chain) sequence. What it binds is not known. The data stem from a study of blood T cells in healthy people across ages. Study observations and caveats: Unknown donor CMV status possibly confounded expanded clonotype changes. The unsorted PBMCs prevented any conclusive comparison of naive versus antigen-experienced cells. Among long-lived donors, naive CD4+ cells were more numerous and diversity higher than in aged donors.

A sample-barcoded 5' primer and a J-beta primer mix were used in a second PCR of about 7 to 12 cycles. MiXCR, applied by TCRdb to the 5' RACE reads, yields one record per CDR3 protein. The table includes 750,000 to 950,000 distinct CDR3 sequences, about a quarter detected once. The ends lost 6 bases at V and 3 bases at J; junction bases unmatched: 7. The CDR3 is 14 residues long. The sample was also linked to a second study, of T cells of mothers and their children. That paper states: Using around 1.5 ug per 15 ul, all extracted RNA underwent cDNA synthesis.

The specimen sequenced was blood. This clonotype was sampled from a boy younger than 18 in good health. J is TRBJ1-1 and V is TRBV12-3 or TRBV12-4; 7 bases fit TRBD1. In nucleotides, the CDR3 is TGTGCCAGCAGGGAGGGGGCCGCGTACACTGAAGCTTTCTTT. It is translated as CASREGAAYTEAFF.